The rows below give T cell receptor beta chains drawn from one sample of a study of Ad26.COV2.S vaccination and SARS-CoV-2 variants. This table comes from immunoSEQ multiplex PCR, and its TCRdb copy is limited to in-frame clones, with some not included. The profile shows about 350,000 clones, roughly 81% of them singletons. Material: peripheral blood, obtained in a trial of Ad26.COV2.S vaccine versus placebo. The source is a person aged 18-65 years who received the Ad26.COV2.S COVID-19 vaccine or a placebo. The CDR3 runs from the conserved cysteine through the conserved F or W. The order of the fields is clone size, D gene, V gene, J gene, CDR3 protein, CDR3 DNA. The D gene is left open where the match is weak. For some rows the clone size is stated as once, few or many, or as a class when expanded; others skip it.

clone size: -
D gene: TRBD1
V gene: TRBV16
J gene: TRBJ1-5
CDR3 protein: CASSYLGQGAGNQPQHF
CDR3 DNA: TGTGCCAGCAGCTACCTCGGACAGGGCGCAGGCAATCAGCCCCAGCATTTT

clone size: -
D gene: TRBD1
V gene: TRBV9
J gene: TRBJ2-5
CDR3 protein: CASSSGQHQETQYF
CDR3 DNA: TGTGCCAGCAGCTCGGGACAGCACCAAGAGACCCAGTACTTC

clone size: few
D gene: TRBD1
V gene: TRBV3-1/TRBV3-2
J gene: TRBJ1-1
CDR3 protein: CASSQAGTGNTEAFF
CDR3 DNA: TGTGCCAGCAGCCAAGCCGGGACAGGGAACACTGAAGCTTTCTTT

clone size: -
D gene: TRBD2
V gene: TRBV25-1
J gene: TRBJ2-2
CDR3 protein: CASSGPGTSGSNTGELFF
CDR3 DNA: TGTGCCAGCAGTGGACCCGGGACTAGCGGGTCGAACACCGGGGAGCTGTTTTTT

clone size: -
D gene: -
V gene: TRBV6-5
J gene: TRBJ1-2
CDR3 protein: CASSRRDRDWSGYTF
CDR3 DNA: TGTGCCAGCAGTCGTCGGGACCGGGATTGGAGTGGCTACACCTTC

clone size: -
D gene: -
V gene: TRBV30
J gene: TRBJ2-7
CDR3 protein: CAWTGTLIYEQYF
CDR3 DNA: TGTGCCTGGACCGGGACACTTATCTACGAGCAGTACTTC

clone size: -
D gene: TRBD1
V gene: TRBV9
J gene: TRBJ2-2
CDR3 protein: CASSVAYGDRATNTGELFF
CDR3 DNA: TGTGCCAGCAGCGTAGCTTATGGGGACAGGGCTACGAACACCGGGGAGCTGTTTTTT

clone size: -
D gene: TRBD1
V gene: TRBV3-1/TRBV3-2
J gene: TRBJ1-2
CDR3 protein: CASSRNTGTDIYGYTF
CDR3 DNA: TGTGCCAGCAGCCGAAACACCGGGACAGACATCTATGGCTACACCTTC

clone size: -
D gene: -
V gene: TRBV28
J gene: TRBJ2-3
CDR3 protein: CAIRDPPFTDTQYF
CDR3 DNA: TGTGCCATCCGGGACCCACCCTTCACAGATACGCAGTATTTT

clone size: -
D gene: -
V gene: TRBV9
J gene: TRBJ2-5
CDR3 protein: CASSIGPQVSRKETQYF
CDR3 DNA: TGTGCCAGCAGCATCGGGCCCCAAGTCTCCCGCAAAGAGACCCAGTACTTC

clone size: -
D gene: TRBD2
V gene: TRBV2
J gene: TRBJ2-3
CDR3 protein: CASTGLAGGSDTQYF
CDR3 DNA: TGTGCCAGCACTGGACTAGCGGGGGGTTCAGATACGCAGTATTTT

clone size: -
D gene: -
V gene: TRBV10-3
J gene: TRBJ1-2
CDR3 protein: CAISLDHGGYTF
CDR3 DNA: TGTGCCATCAGCCTAGACCACGGGGGCTACACCTTC

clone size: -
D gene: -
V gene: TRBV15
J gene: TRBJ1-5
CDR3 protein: CATSLRGLDNQPQHF
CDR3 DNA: TGTGCCACCAGCTTGAGGGGCTTGGACAATCAGCCCCAGCATTTT

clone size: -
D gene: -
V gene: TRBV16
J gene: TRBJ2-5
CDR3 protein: CASSQTEETQYF
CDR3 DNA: TGTGCCAGCAGCCAAACTGAAGAGACCCAGTACTTC

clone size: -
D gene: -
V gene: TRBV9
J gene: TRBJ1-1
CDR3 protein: CASSVAGTNTEAFF
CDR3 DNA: TGTGCCAGCAGCGTAGCTGGAACGAACACTGAAGCTTTCTTT

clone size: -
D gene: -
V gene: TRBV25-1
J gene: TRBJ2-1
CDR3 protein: CASSEVGPDNEQFF
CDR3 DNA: TGTGCCAGCAGTGAAGTGGGGCCAGACAATGAGCAGTTCTTC

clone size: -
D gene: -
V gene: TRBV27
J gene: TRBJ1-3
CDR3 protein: CASRGLEGTIYF
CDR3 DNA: TGTGCCAGCAGGGGCCTCGAGGGCACCATATATTTT

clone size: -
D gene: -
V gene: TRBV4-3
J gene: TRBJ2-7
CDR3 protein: CASSQDPRGRDPLVQYF
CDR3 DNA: TGCGCCAGCAGCCAAGATCCACGAGGACGGGACCCTCTCGTGCAGTACTTC

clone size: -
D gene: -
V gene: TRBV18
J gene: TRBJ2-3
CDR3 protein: CASSVAESSTDTQYF
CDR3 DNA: TGTGCCAGCTCAGTAGCGGAGTCTAGCACAGATACGCAGTATTTT

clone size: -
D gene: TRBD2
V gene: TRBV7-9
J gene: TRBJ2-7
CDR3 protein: CASSPRTSVEQYF
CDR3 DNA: TGTGCCAGCAGCCCCCGGACTAGTGTCGAGCAGTACTTC

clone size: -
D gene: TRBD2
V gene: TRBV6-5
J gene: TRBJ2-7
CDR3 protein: CASSSQLAFGQYF
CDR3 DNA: TGTGCCAGCAGTTCCCAACTAGCGTTCGGGCAGTACTTC

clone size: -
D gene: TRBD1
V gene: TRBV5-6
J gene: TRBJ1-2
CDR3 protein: CASSPTGAGYGYTF
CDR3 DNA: TGTGCCAGCAGCCCGACAGGGGCCGGCTATGGCTACACCTTC

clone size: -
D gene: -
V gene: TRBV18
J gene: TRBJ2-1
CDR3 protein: CASSPTGRDDEQFF
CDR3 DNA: TGTGCCAGCTCCCCGACCGGCAGGGACGATGAGCAGTTCTTC

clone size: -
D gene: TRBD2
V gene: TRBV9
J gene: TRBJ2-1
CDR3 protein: CASSDGLAGIPADIEQFF
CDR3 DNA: TGTGCCAGCAGCGACGGACTAGCGGGAATACCCGCGGACATCGAGCAGTTCTTC

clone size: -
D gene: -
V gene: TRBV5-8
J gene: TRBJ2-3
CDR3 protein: CASSLGGHGTDTQYF
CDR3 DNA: TGTGCCAGCTCCCTGGGGGGGCATGGCACAGATACGCAGTATTTT

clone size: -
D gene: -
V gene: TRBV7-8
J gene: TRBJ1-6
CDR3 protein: CASSSGGFYNSPLHF
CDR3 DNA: TGTGCCAGCAGCTCGGGGGGTTTTTATAATTCACCCCTCCACTTT

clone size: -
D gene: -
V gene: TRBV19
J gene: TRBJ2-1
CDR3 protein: CASSILASSNEQFF
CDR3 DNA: TGTGCCAGTAGTATACTGGCTAGCTCCAATGAGCAGTTCTTC

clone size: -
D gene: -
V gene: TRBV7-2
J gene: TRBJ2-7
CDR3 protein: CASSLAVGWSYEQYF
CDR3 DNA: TGTGCCAGCAGCTTAGCGGTAGGTTGGTCCTACGAGCAGTACTTC

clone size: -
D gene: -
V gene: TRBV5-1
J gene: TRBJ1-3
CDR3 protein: CASSLTGTSGNTIYF
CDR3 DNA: TGCGCCAGCAGCTTAACAGGCACCTCTGGAAACACCATATATTTT

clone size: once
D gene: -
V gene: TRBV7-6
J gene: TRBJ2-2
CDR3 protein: CASSRTVLDTGELFF
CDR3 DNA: TGTGCCAGCAGCCGAACAGTACTGGACACCGGGGAGCTGTTTTTT

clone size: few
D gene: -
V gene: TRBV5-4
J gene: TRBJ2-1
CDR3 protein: CASSLVAWRASEQFF
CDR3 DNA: TGTGCCAGCAGCTTGGTCGCGTGGCGGGCGAGCGAGCAGTTCTTC

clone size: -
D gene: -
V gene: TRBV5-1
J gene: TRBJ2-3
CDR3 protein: CASSWGRITDTQYF
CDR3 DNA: TGCGCCAGCAGCTGGGGGCGAATCACAGATACGCAGTATTTT

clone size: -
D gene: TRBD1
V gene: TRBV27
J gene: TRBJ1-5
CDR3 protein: CASSLSKGAMDQPQHF
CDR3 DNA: TGTGCCAGCAGTTTATCGAAGGGGGCGATGGATCAGCCCCAGCATTTT

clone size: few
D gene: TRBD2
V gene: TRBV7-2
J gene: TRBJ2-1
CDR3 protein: CASSSSGSGLRNEQFF
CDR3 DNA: TGTGCCAGCAGCTCTAGCGGGAGTGGGTTGAGGAATGAGCAGTTCTTC

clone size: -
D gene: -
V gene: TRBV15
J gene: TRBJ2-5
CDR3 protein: CATSTSRGGPETQYF
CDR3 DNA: TGTGCCACCAGCACAAGCAGGGGGGGTCCAGAGACCCAGTACTTC

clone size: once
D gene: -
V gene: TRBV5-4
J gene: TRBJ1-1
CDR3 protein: CASSLSENTEAFF
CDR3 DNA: TGTGCCAGCAGCTTATCCGAGAACACTGAAGCTTTCTTT

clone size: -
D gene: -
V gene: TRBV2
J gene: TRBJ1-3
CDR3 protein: CASSEAPAGNTIYF
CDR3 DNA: TGTGCCAGCAGTGAAGCGCCGGCTGGAAACACCATATATTTT

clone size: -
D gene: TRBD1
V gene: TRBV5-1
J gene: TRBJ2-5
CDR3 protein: CASRRGLGETQYF
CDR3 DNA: TGCGCCAGCAGAAGGGGGCTGGGAGAGACCCAGTACTTC

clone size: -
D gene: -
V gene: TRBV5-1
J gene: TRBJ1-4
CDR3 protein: CASRVGPNEKLFF
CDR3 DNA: TGCGCCAGCAGGGTGGGGCCTAATGAAAAACTGTTTTTT

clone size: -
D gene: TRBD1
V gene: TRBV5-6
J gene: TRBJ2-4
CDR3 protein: CASSLEDRGIKNIQYF
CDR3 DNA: TGTGCCAGCAGCTTGGAAGACAGGGGAATTAAAAACATTCAGTACTTC

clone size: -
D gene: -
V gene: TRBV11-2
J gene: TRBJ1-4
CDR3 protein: CASSLEVGRRKLFF
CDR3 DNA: TGTGCCAGCAGCTTAGAAGTGGGGCGCAGAAAACTGTTTTTT

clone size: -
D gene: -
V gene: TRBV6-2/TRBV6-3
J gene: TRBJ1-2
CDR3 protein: CASSVPGRGYGYTF
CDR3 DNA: TGTGCCAGCAGTGTTCCGGGCCGGGGCTATGGCTACACCTTC

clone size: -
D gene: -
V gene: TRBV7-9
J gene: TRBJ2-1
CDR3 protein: CASSLKGAYHNEQFF
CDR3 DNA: TGTGCCAGCAGCTTAAAAGGGGCCTACCACAATGAGCAGTTCTTC

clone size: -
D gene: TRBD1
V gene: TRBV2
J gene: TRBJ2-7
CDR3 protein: CASTQDRARYEQYF
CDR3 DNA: TGTGCCAGCACCCAGGACAGGGCCCGCTACGAGCAGTACTTC

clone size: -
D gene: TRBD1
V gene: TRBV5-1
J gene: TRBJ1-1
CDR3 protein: CASSPGTGYTEAFF
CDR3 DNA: TGCGCCAGCAGCCCAGGGACAGGATACACTGAAGCTTTCTTT

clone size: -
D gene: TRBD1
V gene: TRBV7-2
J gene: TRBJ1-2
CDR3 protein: CASSFTGGRGYTF
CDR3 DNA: TGTGCCAGCAGCTTTACAGGGGGGAGAGGCTACACCTTC

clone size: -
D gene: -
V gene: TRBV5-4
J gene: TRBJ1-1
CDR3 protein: CASNPLGPENTEAFF
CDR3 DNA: TGTGCCAGCAACCCGTTGGGCCCCGAGAACACTGAAGCTTTCTTT

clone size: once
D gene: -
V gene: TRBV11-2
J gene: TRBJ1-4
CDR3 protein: CASSLGVTNEKLFF
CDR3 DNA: TGTGCCAGCAGCTTAGGGGTAACTAATGAAAAACTGTTTTTT

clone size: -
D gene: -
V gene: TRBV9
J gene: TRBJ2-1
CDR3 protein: CANWTGGPYNEQFF
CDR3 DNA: TGTGCCAACTGGACGGGGGGCCCTTACAATGAGCAGTTCTTC

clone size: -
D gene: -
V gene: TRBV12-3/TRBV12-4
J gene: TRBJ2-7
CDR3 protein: CASTRKFYEQYF
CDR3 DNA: TGTGCCAGCACCCGCAAGTTTTACGAGCAGTACTTC

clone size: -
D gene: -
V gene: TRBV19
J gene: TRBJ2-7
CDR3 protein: CASSTLSAYEQYF
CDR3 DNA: TGTGCCAGTAGTACCCTTTCTGCCTACGAGCAGTACTTC

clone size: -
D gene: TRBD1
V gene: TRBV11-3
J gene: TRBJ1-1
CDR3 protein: CASSPGTANTEAFF
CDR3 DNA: TGTGCCAGCAGCCCCGGGACAGCGAACACTGAAGCTTTCTTT

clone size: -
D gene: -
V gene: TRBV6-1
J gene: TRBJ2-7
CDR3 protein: CASSPDGSSYEQYF
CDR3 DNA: TGTGCCAGCAGTCCAGACGGGAGCTCCTACGAGCAGTACTTC

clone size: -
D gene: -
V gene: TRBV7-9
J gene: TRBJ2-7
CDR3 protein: CASSLDRTYEQYF
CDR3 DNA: TGTGCCAGCAGCTTGGACCGAACCTACGAGCAGTACTTC

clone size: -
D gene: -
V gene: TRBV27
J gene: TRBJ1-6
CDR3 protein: CASSYRHINSPLHF
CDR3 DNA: TGTGCCAGCAGTTATAGACACATTAATTCACCCCTCCACTTT

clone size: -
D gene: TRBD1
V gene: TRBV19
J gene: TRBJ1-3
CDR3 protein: CASPGQISGNTIYF
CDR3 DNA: TGTGCCAGCCCGGGACAGATCTCTGGAAACACCATATATTTT

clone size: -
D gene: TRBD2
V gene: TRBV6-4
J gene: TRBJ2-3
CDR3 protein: CASREVAGVTDTQYF
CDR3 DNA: TGTGCCAGCCGCGAAGTAGCGGGGGTCACAGATACGCAGTATTTT

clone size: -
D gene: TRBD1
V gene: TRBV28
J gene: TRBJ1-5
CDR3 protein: CASRLRTGGQPQHF
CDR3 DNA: TGTGCCAGCAGACTAAGGACAGGAGGCCAGCCCCAGCATTTT

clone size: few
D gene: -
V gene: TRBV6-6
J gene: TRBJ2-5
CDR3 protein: CASSYGQGVSKTQYF
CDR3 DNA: TGTGCCAGCAGTTACGGGCAGGGCGTGAGTAAGACCCAGTACTTC

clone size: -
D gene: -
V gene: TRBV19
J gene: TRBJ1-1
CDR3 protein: CASRRAGWTEAFF
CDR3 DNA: TGTGCCAGTAGACGGGCAGGGTGGACTGAAGCTTTCTTT